The present entry profiles one T cell receptor (beta chain) with its context. The sample is drawn from a study of blood T cell repertoires in COVID-19. The overall study: Samples came from the United States, Italy and Spain, spanning acute and convalescent COVID-19. T cells, B-cell-depleted T cells, or PBMCs provided the cDNA or gDNA that served as material.

V was shortened by 1 base and J by 0 bases, with 10 bases between the two germline ends. The CDR3 runs to 16 residues. Germline V gives CDR1 LGHDT, CDR2 YNNKEL (reference sequence). As handled by the study authors: Researchers report that nucleated cell counts were estimated from reference gene primer amplification. Clones were sequenced by immunoSEQ multiplex PCR, and TCRdb holds only the in-frame ones, with some missing. Clonal size and the V and J genes are those of that table, whereas D and trimming came from the DNA. The sample has tens of thousands of clones, around 86% seen once; the top ten hold 6% to 7%.

The TCR sequence derives from a man between 50 and 59 years old with active COVID-19. The chain recombines TRBV3-1 (or the pseudogene TRBV3-2) with TRBJ1-3; D is unclear. The sequencing input was peripheral blood. CDR3 protein: CASSQAEAHSGNTIYF. Here the CDR3 DNA reads TGTGCCAGCAGCCAAGCGGAGGCACACTCTGGAAACACCATATATTTT.